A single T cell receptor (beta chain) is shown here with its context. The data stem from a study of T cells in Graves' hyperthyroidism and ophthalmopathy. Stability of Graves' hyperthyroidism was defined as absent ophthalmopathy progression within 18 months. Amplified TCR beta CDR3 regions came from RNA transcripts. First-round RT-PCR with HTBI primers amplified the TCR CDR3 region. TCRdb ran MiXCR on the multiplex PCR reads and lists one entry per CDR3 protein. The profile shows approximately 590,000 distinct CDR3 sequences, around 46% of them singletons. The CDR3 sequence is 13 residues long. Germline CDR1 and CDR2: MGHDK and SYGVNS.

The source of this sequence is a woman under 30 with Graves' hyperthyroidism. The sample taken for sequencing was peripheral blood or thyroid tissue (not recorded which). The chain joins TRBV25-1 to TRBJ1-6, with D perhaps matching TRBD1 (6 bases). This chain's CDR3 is CAMGARYGSPLHF. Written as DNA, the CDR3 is TGTGCAATGGGGGCGCGTTACGGTTCACCCCTCCACTTT. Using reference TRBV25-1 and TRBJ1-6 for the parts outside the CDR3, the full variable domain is EADIYQTPRYLVIGTGKKITLECSQTMGHDKMYWYQQDPGMELHLIHYSYGVNSTEKGDLSSESTVSRIRTEHFPLTLESARPSHTSQYLCAMGARYGSPLHFGNGTRLTVT.